The entry below describes one T cell receptor beta chain. Its antigen has not been determined. Qualities for individual bases were not recorded, and no much larger clone is one base off. The data are from a study of blood T cell repertoires in COVID-19 (dated by TCRdb to the early 2020s). For the study in its entirety: The collaborator samples originated in the United States, Italy and Spain and spanned the acute and convalescent phases of COVID-19. Where available, HLA class I and class II types were obtained from metadata supplied by the sample provider rather than from assay-based typing. The sample metadata nearly always contained a de-identified subject ID, COVID-19 status, age in years and sex. The repertoires were made available in a free public database intended to serve as a resource for research on the immune response to SARS-CoV-2. Samples were obtained from the ongoing ImmuneRACE study (first 160 participants) and from some 1,200 subjects provided by 6 global collaborators. The material from the prospective study consisted of cDNA or gDNA derived from T cells, B-cell-depleted T cells, or PBMCs. The dataset comprised deeply sampled blood TCRbeta repertoires from subjects exposed to, actively infected with, or recovered from COVID-19.

Summary of the overall study and its limitations: Clinical and demographic metadata were provided uncurated, with the amount varying by source and participant.

TCRbeta CDR3 regions were amplified from genomic DNA by means of the immunoSEQ Assay, a bias-controlled multiplex PCR. The source study handled its data this way. Nucleated cell counts per sample were estimated from amplification of reference gene primers within the assay. Sequence reads were collapsed and filtered to measure the absolute abundance of every unique TCRbeta CDR3 rearrangement. Productive Simpson clonality was computed per sample as the square root of Simpson's diversity index over productive rearrangements. TCRdb mirrors the immuneACCESS table, restricted to in-frame sequences. Some clones are absent from its copies; in checked studies, under half trace to an unresolved V gene, and the reason for the others is unknown. V and J calls and clone size are given by that table; D and trimming were obtained from the DNA. Counted in this sample were 130,000 to 150,000 clones; about 79% of them appeared once. About 9.4% of the sample comes from the top ten.

V and J lose 6 bases and 4 bases, and a span of 15 bases separates them. The CDR3 runs 14 residues from the cysteine to the phenylalanine. Solely the CDR3 DNA is kept, with 42 bases framed from the first base. CDR1 MNHEY and CDR2 SVGEGT are derived from the germline V gene. Collaborating institutions collected whole blood in K2EDTA tubes following their own protocols. Collaborator samples were shipped for TCRbeta analysis as frozen whole blood, isolated PBMCs, or DNA extracted from either sample type. The sequenced sample was peripheral blood. This TCR was recovered from a man in his 60s with active or convalescent COVID-19. The chain joins TRBV6-2 or TRBV6-3 to TRBJ1-2, with TRBD1 as a weak D call on 5 bases. The sequenced DNA: TGTGCCAGCAGCCCCGTCCGGGGGGGCTATGGCTACACCTTC. It encodes CASSPVRGGYGYTF.